Each of the 17 T cell receptor beta chains below was sequenced from the same sample in a study of blood T cell repertoires in COVID-19. The method was immunoSEQ multiplex PCR; TCRdb's version includes in-frame clones alone and lacks a portion of them. This sample has about 90,000 clones; approximately 90% occur once, and the top ten carry around 2.3%. Sequencing was carried out using peripheral blood. All receptors derive from a human donor with active COVID-19. The donor label of this sample is uncertain.

The chain couples TRBV7-9 to TRBJ2-1; D not resolved. The CDR3 contains 15 residues. V lost 3 bases and J 0 bases, leaving 9 bases between the germline ends. Germline values: CDR1 SEHNR, CDR2 FQNEAQ (reference sequence). The CDR3 nucleotides are TGTGCCAGCAGCTTCCCCGGTAGCTCCTACAATGAGCAGTTCTTC. Its protein product is CASSFPGSSYNEQFF.

J is TRBJ2-3 and V is TRBV5-1; 7 positions match TRBD1. CDR3 length: 15 amino acids. Germline V gene lookup returns CDR1 SGHRS and CDR2 YFSETQ. J gave up 0 bases and V 4 bases, and 5 bases lay outside the gene matches. Here the CDR3 DNA reads TGCGCCAGCAGCCAAGAGGGACAGAGCACAGATACGCAGTATTTT. Its translation is CASSQEGQSTDTQYF.

V usage is TRBV5-4 and J usage is TRBJ2-5; TRBD2 aligns across 7 bases. Germline loops: CDR1 SGHNT, CDR2 YYREEE (reference sequence). The CDR3 covers 17 residues. Unmatched junction bases numbered 16, after V lost 3 bases and J lost 5 bases. CDR3 in DNA: TGTGCCAGCAGCTCGTCGATATCAGCGGGGCGGCGGGAGACCCAGTACTTC. The encoded protein is CASSSSISAGRRETQYF. The entire variable domain, with the rest obtained from reference TRBV5-4 and TRBJ2-5, is as follows: ETGVTQSPTHLIKTRGQQVTLRCSSQSGHNTVSWYQQALGQGPQFIFQYYREEENGRGNFPPRFSGLQFPNYSSELNVNALELDDSALYLCASSSSISAGRRETQYFGPGTRLLVL.

V is TRBV10-2 and J is TRBJ2-1; maybe TRBD1 (6 bases). V was shortened by 4 bases and J by 8 bases, with 15 bases between the two germline ends. CDR1 and CDR2 (germline): WSHSY, SAAADI. The length of the CDR3 is 14 residues. CDR3 sequence: CASSGETGSDEQFF. In DNA, the CDR3 is TGCGCCAGCAGTGGAGAGACAGGTTCCGATGAGCAGTTCTTC.

The chain employs TRBV6-1 and TRBJ1-2; 8 nucleotides align to TRBD1. Germline lookup yields CDR1 MNHNS and CDR2 SASEGT. This CDR3 region has 16 residues. Germline trimming cut 0 bases from V and 4 bases from J; bases unmatched to any gene: 7. CDR3 DNA: TGTGCCAGCAGTGAAGCCGCAGGGGGCGGGCGCTATGGCTACACCTTC. This translates into CASSEAAGGGRYGYTF.

V and J are TRBV5-1 and TRBJ2-3, with a possible D match to TRBD1 (5 bases). Germline V lookup: CDR1 SGHRS, CDR2 YFSETQ. The V end was cut by 0 bases, the J end by 5 bases, with 10 bases between. The CDR3 has 14 residues. The CDR3 spells CASSLAATEDTQYF. The DNA of the CDR3 is TGCGCCAGCAGCTTGGCCGCGACAGAAGATACGCAGTATTTT.

The chain has TRBV6-6 and TRBJ2-7; 10 nucleotides align to TRBD1. V trimming: 4 bases; J trimming: 6 bases; junction bases outside the gene matches: 9. Germline-derived CDR1 and CDR2 are MNHNY and SVGAGI (reference sequence). The CDR3 totals 15 residues. The CDR3 here is CASSSRQGALGEQYF. Here the CDR3 DNA reads TGTGCCAGCAGTTCTCGACAGGGGGCTCTTGGCGAGCAGTACTTC.

The chain combines TRBV3-1 (or the pseudogene TRBV3-2) with TRBJ2-1; possibly TRBD1 for D (6 bases). Germline V gives CDR1 LGHDT, CDR2 YNNKEL (reference sequence). Trimming cost V 0 bases and J 7 bases, with 10 bases left between them. The CDR3 consists of 14 residues. CDR3 loop: CASSQDWQGNEQFF. DNA of the CDR3: TGTGCCAGCAGCCAAGATTGGCAGGGGAATGAGCAGTTCTTC.

As DNA, the CDR3 is TGTGCCAGCAGCCCGGAGATCCACAATGAGCAGTTCTTC. It encodes CASSPEIHNEQFF. This chain uses TRBV7-2 with TRBJ2-1; D is ambiguous. Deletions cut 5 bases from V and 5 bases from J, with 10 bases between. The CDR3 runs to 13 residues. Germline assignment: CDR1 SGHTA and CDR2 FQGNSA.

The chain carries TRBV7-2 and TRBJ1-1; D is uncertain. CDR1 is SGHTA, CDR2 FQGNSA, per germline. Trimming stripped 0 bases from V and 1 base from J, with 6 bases between. The CDR3 has 14 residues. The CDR3 coding sequence is TGTGCCAGCAGCTTAGCCAAGCCGAACACTGAAGCTTTCTTT. This sequence encodes CASSLAKPNTEAFF.

The chain uses TRBV13 and TRBJ1-2; 7 nucleotides agree with TRBD1. This CDR3 region has 14 residues. After removal of 3 bases from V and 4 bases from J, the junction contained 5 bases not matched to a gene. Looked up from germline, CDR1 is PRHDT and CDR2 is FYEKMQ (reference sequence). CDR3 sequence (DNA): TGTGCCAGCAGCTTTGAAGGGGGCAGCTATGGCTACACCTTC. It translates to CASSFEGGSYGYTF. The variable domain in full, completed from reference TRBV13 and TRBJ1-2, reads AAGVIQSPRHLIKEKRETATLKCYPIPRHDTVYWYQQGPGQDPQFLISFYEKMQSDKGSIPDRFSAQQFSDYHSELNMSSLELGDSALYFCASSFEGGSYGYTFGSGTRLTVV.

To note about this clone: The identical CDR3 is also encoded by other nucleotide sequences in the sample. The chain employs TRBV5-4 and TRBJ1-2; weak D call: TRBD1 (5 bases). CDR3 size: 14 residues. Trimming took 0 bases from V and 7 from J, leaving 13 bases between them. Per the germline V gene, CDR1 is SGHNT and CDR2 is YYREEE (reference sequence). Here the CDR3 DNA reads TGTGCCAGCAGCTTGGAACAAGGGGTTGTTGGCTACACCTTC. Translation gives CASSLEQGVVGYTF.

The V and J genes are TRBV5-6 and TRBJ2-3, with 9 bases fitting TRBD2. In germline, CDR1 is SGHDT, CDR2 YYEEEE. This CDR3 contains 18 residues. V lost 0 bases to trimming and J lost 5 bases; unmatched junction nucleotides: 13. The CDR3 nucleotides read TGTGCCAGCAGCTTGGGCCCCCTAGCGGGGACCGACTTAGATACGCAGTATTTT. This encodes CASSLGPLAGTDLDTQYF.

The rearrangement joins TRBV4-1 to TRBJ1-2; possible D gene TRBD1, 5 bases. Germline V lookup: CDR1 MGHRA, CDR2 YSYEKL. The CDR3 has 15 amino acids. The V end was cut by 0 bases, the J end by 4 bases, with 12 bases between. The CDR3 bases are TGCGCCAGCAGCCAAGAGGGGCAGGTTGTCTATGGCTACACCTTC. This codes for CASSQEGQVVYGYTF.

This chain joins TRBV4-1 and TRBJ2-1; D not certain. The germline V gene has CDR1 MGHRA and CDR2 YSYEKL. V lost 4 bases and J lost 6, with 13 bases in between. The CDR3 has 14 amino acids. Written as DNA, the CDR3 is TGCGCCAGCAGCCCAGCGAGGCTAGTCAATGAGCAGTTCTTC. Translating gives CASSPARLVNEQFF.

This rearrangement joins TRBV3-1 (or the pseudogene TRBV3-2) to TRBJ2-5; D unclear. The ends were cut back, 4 bases at V and 1 base at J, with 10 bases in the middle. The CDR3 length is 14 residues. CDR1 is LGHDT and CDR2 is YNNKEL in the germline V gene (reference sequence). The CDR3 spells CASSLGYSQETQYF. The CDR3 DNA follows: TGTGCCAGCAGCCTCGGCTACAGCCAAGAGACCCAGTACTTC.

The CDR3, as DNA: TGTGCCAGCAGTGAACATAGCGGGGGGAAAGAGACCCAGTACTTC. Its protein product is CASSEHSGGKETQYF. The chain joins TRBV2 to TRBJ2-5; TRBD2 matches 10 bases. Germline CDR1 SNHLY, CDR2 FYNNEI. The CDR3 consists of 15 residues. J was trimmed by 3 bases and V by 2 bases; bases with no gene match: 3.